This TCR beta chain stems from a study of shared clonotypes between healthy human individuals. Study outcomes and limitations: Clonotype sharing among donors was thought likely to change with sequencing depth.

Profiled with immunoSEQ multiplex PCR; TCRdb holds only in-frame clones, not every one. The sample yields about 470,000 clones, about 76% seen once. This clone occurred once. What it binds is not known. CDR3 length: 15 residues. V was trimmed by 2 bases and J by 2 bases, leaving 12 bases between them. Germline CDR1 and CDR2: SGHRS and YFSETQ. Sequencing input: PBMCs. V is TRBV5-1 and J is TRBJ2-3; D tentatively reads TRBD1 or TRBD2 (5 bases each). The source of this sequence is a woman in her thirties or forties in good health. Some clones in this sample may be carry-over from other donors' samples. The CDR3 DNA reads TGCGCCAGCAGCTTTGGGACGTGGAACACAGATACGCAGTATTTT. It is translated as CASSFGTWNTDTQYF.